The source of this TCR beta chain is a study of shared clonotypes between healthy human individuals (dated by TCRdb to the early 2020s). General notes on the study: Three men and a couple of women, aged 18 to 49 years, made up the cohort. Per donor, leukapheresis produced somewhere between about 0.94 and 9 billion PBMCs. Libraries were prepared and TCR repertoires were sequenced by different laboratories using diverse techniques, in order to increase sequencing depth and limit assay-specific biases. Blood TCR repertoires of roughly five healthy adults were deeply sequenced to estimate repertoire size and the extent of clonotype sharing between individuals. For each donor, three plates each were used for CD4 naive and CD4 memory, two plates were used for CD8 naive, and one plate was used for CD8 memory.

Concerning this clone itself: What this receptor recognizes is not known. No base qualities exist here, and no much larger clone lies one base off it.

The full study reports these points: Compared with non-shared clonotypes, clonotypes shared by all four sorted-subset donors had higher generation probabilities. Pairwise subsampling indicated that sequencing depth was expected to affect the degree of clonotype sharing among donors. Incomplete sequencing was indicated by rarefaction of sorted-subset datasets, despite the large sequencing depth. Naive subsets generally had larger estimated clonotype richness than memory subsets. Sampling was restricted to blood, and TCR repertoires in tissues likely differ from the TCR repertoires found in blood. Approximately 4.8% of naive CD4, 3.5% of naive CD8, about 2.4% of memory CD4, and approximately 0.4% of memory CD8 clonotypes were shared across several donors. Because the study included a small number of donors, the genetic and exposure-history diversity represented was limited.

Using the deep immunoSEQ assay, TCR CDR3 regions were amplified from genomic DNA by multiplex PCR. Extracted genomic DNA from each cell subset was distributed evenly across all wells of several immunoSEQ 96-well plates, and each plate was treated as a replicate. For sorted subsets, each replicate PCR was loaded with roughly 200 ng genomic DNA, equivalent to 25,000 to 35,000 T cell genomes. The purified libraries were quantified using a Qubit 3.0 fluorometer, sized with a Bioanalyzer 2100, and then quantified again using the KAPA Library Quantification kit. Every immunoSEQ 96-well plate was sequenced on a separate single-read 150-cycle Illumina NextSeq 550 flow cell. The authors' analysis ran thus. Because the immunoSEQ output included only junctional sequences and no quality scores, the filtering could not be the same as the filtering used for full-length reads. Sequences were annotated with PyIR, a Python wrapper for IgBLAST v1.9, and V/J genes and CDR3 were assigned using IMGT germline references. Reads were filtered out if the reads had weak V/J assignments (E-value above 1e-6), no CDR3, stop codons, out-of-frame junctions, or ambiguous translated residues. V3J clonotypes were defined as sequences sharing an identical inferred V gene, J gene, and CDR3 amino acid sequence. To compute the percentage overlap between repertoires, the number of shared unique clonotypes was divided by the size of the smaller repertoire. Richness of each repertoire was evaluated using RTK rarefaction, the Chao1 estimator, and Recon v2.1 estimates of unobserved clonotypes. Generation probabilities for all TCRbeta clonotypes obtained by the gDNA method from four donors were computed using OLGA. In its TCRdb copy, this immuneACCESS table keeps in-frame sequences only and misses some clones. Where compared with another copy, unresolved V genes explain less than half of these, and the others have no known cause. V and J calls and clone size are as listed in that table; D and trimming were resolved from the DNA. The sample yields approximately 530,000 clones; around 96% were counted once. In total, the top ten clones hold 0.06% of the sample.

CDR1 and CDR2 are drawn from the germline V gene (reference sequence): SGHNT, YYREEE. Compared with germline, V lacks 4 bases and J lacks 8 bases; bases without a gene match: 8. Spanning cysteine to phenylalanine, the CDR3 consists of 14 amino acids. Only CDR3 DNA remains: 42 bases, in frame from the first base. Donors were healthy HIV-negative adults with no recently reported acute infections or vaccinations. Every donor was a Caucasian adult residing in Nashville, Tennessee, USA. CD4+ T cells were enriched by magnetic negative selection, after which naive cells were positively selected on CD45RA and the negative fraction was taken as the memory subset. Blood was obtained by leukapheresis, after which PBMCs were separated by Ficoll-Histopaque density gradient centrifugation and cryopreserved in liquid nitrogen vapor phase. Purity and quantity of every magnetically sorted T cell population were checked by analytical flow cytometry. Genomic DNA was isolated from every sorted fraction and measured by UV absorbance on a Nanodrop 2000c.

The receptor was isolated from a woman younger than 45 in good health. The sequence joins TRBV5-4 to TRBJ1-4; TRBD1 lines up with 7 middle nucleotides. The sequenced sample consisted of naive CD4+ T cells sorted from blood. This sample's cell subset or site label indicates: CD45RA+ positively selected. The CDR3 region has the sequence CASSRDRAEEKLFF. The DNA sequence reads TGTGCCAGCAGCCGAGACAGGGCTGAGGAAAAACTGTTTTTT.